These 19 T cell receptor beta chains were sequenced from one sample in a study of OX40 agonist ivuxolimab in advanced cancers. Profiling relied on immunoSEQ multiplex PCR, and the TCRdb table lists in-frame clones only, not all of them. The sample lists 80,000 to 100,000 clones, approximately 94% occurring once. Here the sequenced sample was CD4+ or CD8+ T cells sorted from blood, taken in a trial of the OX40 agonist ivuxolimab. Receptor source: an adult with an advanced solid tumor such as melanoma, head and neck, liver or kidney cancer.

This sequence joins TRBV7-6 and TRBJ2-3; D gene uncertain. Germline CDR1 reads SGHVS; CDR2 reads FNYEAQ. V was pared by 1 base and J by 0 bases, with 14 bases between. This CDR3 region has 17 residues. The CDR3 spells CASSLEPPLSSTDTQYF. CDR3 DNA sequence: TGTGCCAGCAGCTTAGAGCCCCCCCTATCTAGCACAGATACGCAGTATTTT.

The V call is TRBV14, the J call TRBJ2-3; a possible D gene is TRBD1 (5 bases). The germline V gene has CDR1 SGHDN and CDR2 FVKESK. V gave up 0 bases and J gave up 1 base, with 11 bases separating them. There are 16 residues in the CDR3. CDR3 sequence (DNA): TGTGCCAGCAGCCAAGATCTGGGGCAGGGCACAGATACGCAGTATTTT. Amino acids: CASSQDLGQGTDTQYF.

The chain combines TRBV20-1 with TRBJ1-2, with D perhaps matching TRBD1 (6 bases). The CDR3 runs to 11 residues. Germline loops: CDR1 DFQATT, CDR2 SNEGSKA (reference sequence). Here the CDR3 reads CSIPGAYGYTF. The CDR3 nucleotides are TGCAGCATACCAGGGGCCTATGGCTACACCTTC.

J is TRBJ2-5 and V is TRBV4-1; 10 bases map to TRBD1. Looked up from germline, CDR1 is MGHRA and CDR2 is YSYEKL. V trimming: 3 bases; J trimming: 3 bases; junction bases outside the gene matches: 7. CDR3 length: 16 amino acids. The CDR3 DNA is TGCGCCAGCAGCCACCCCCCCGGGACAGGGGAAGAGACCCAGTACTTC. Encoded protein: CASSHPPGTGEETQYF.

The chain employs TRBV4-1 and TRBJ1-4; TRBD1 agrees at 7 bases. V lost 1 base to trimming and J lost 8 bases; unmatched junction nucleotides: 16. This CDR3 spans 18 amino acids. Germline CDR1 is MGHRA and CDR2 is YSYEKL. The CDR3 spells CASSQAGGARERSEKLFF. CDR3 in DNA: TGCGCCAGCAGCCAAGCAGGGGGGGCGCGGGAGAGAAGCGAAAAACTGTTTTTT.

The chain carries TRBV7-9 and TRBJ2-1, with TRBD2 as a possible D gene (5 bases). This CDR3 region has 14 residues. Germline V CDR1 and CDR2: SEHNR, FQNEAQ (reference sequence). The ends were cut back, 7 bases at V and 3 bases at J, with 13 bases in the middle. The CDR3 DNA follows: TGTGCCAGCACCTCAGCGGATAGCTACAATGAGCAGTTCTTC. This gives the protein CASTSADSYNEQFF.

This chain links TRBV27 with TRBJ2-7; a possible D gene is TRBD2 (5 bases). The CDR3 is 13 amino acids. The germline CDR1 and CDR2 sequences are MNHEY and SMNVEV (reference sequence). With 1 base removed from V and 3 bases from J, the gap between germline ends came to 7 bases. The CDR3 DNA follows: TGTGCCAGCAGTTTATTCGGGGTCTACGAGCAGTACTTC. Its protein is CASSLFGVYEQYF.

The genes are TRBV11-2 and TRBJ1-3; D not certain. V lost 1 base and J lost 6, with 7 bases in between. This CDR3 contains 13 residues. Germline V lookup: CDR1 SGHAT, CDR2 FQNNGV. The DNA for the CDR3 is TGTGCCAGCAGCTTAGTATTGGTAAACACCATATATTTT. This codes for CASSLVLVNTIYF.

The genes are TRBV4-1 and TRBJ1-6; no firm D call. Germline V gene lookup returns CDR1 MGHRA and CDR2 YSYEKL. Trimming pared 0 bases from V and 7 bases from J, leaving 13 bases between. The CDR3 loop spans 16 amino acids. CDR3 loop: CASSQDSGLINSPLHF. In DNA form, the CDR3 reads TGCGCCAGCAGCCAAGATAGTGGGCTTATCAATTCACCCCTCCACTTT.

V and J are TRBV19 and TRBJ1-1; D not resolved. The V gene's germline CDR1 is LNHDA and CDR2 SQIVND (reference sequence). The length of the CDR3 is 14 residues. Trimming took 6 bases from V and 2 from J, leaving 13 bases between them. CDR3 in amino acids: CASRPKTVNTEAFF. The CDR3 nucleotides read TGTGCCAGTAGACCTAAGACGGTTAACACTGAAGCTTTCTTT.

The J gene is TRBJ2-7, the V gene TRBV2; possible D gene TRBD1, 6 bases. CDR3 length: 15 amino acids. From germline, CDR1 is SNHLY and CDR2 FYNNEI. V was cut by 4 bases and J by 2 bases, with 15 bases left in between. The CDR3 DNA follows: TGTGCCAGCAGTGTAGAGGACAGTAATACCTACGAGCAGTACTTC. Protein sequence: CASSVEDSNTYEQYF.

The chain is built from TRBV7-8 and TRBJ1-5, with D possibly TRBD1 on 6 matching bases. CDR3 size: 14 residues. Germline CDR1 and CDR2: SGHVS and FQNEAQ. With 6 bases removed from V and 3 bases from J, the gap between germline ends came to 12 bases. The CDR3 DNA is TGTGCCAGCAGTTCTGGACAGTCCAATCAGCCCCAGCATTTT. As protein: CASSSGQSNQPQHF.

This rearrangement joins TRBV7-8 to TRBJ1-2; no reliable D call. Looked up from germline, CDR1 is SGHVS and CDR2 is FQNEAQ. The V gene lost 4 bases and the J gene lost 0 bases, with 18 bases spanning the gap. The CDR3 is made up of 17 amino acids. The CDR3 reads CASSSRVLGRSNYGYTF. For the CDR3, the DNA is TGTGCCAGCAGCTCACGGGTCCTCGGACGCTCTAACTATGGCTACACCTTC.

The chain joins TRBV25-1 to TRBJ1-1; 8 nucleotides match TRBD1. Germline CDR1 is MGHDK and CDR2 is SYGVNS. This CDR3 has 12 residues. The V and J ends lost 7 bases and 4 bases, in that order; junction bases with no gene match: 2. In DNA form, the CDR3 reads TGTGCCAGCAAAGACAGGGGCACTGAAGCTTTCTTT. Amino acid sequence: CASKDRGTEAFF.

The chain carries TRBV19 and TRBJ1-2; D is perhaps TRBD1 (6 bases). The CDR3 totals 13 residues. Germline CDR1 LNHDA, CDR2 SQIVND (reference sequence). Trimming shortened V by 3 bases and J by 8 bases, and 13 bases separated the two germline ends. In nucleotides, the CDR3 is TGTGCCAGTAGTATCGTGACAGGAAAAGGCTACACCTTC. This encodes CASSIVTGKGYTF.

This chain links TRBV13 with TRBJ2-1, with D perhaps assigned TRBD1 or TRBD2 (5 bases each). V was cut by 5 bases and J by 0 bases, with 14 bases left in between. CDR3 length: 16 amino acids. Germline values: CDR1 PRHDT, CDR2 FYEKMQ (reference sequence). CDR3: CASSLRGVSSYNEQFF. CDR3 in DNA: TGTGCCAGCAGCCTCCGGGGCGTCAGCTCCTACAATGAGCAGTTCTTC. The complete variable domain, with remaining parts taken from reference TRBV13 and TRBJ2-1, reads AAGVIQSPRHLIKEKRETATLKCYPIPRHDTVYWYQQGPGQDPQFLISFYEKMQSDKGSIPDRFSAQQFSDYHSELNMSSLELGDSALYFCASSLRGVSSYNEQFFGPGTRLTVL.

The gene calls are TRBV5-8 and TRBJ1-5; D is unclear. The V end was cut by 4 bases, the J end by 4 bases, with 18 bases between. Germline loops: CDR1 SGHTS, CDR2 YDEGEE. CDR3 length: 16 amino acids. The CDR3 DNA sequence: TGTGCCAGCAGCCTACGCCCATTGGCTGCGAATCAGCCCCAGCATTTT. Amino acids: CASSLRPLAANQPQHF.

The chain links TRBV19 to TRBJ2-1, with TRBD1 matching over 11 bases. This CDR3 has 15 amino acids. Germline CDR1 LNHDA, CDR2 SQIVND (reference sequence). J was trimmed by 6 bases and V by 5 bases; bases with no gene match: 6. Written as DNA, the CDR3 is TGTGCCAGTAGTTTGGACAGGGGGCTTATCAATGAGCAGTTCTTC. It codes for CASSLDRGLINEQFF.

The CDR3 DNA follows: TGCGCCAGCAGCGCAAGCGACAGCTCCTACAATGAGCAGTTCTTC. Its protein is CASSASDSSYNEQFF. J is TRBJ2-1 and V is TRBV4-3, with D possibly matching TRBD1 (5 bases). This CDR3 region has 15 residues. The V end was cut by 5 bases, the J end by 0 bases, with 11 bases between. The germline V gene encodes CDR1 LGHNA and CDR2 YSLEER.